This T cell receptor beta chain appears in the sequencing data of a study of cytomegalovirus exposure and HLA in healthy donors (TCRdb year 2017). General notes on the study: According to a later analysis, one platform produced both the 110 or so validation repertoires and the 666 repertoires of the first cohort. A separate validation cohort of approximately 120 different subjects was used in addition to the roughly 700-subject first cohort. The study combined high-throughput TCR immunosequencing, statistical association of individual TCRs with disease status, and machine learning to predict cytomegalovirus infection status. The aim of the study was to test whether cataloging public T cell receptors could identify signatures of past pathogen exposure. The investigation overall reported the following: In vitro tests confirmed that three of the cytomegalovirus-associated TCR beta chains recognize cytomegalovirus antigens. According to the authors, the approach could potentially be generalized to other disease states and immunological phenotypes. A later analysis lacked HLA typing for the validation cohort, so it scored co-occurrence in that cohort across all 110 or so repertoires. The study gave a list of about 170 TCR beta chains associated with cytomegalovirus. In a later analysis, TCRs clustered in the first cohort were found to also tend to co-occur in the roughly 130 validation repertoires, with about 94% of cluster scores above 0. Cytomegalovirus status was reported to be diagnosed by the classifier with high specificity and sensitivity in both the original and validation cohorts. While some public TCRs were present in many individuals, most TCR sequences turned up only very rarely across donors.

The donors belonged to the validation cohort of about 120 subjects, which was separate from the roughly 700-subject first cohort. This clone was recorded a few times. This receptor's antigen is unknown. The record has no base qualities; no much larger clone is one base away. The library was made by the immunoSEQ multiplex PCR assay. In the source study's methods: To diagnose cytomegalovirus status from the catalog of TCR beta chain sequences, a statistical classification framework was built. Entries here come from immuneACCESS through TCRdb and include only in-frame sequences with V and J called. Some clones fail to appear in such tables; in the studies checked, an unresolved V gene covers under half of the shortfall, and the cause of the remainder is unknown. Clonal size and the V and J genes are those of that table, whereas D and trimming came from the DNA. Within this sample are tens of thousands of clones, with roughly 89% of them counted one time only. The ten largest clones add up to approximately 4.2% of the sample.

Sequenced sample: PBMCs. The sequence was collected from a woman under 30 in good health and CMV-seropositive.

The base sequence is TGTGCCAGCGGACTAGTTCAGTACGAGCAGTACTTC. The translation is CASGLVQYEQYF. The chain joins TRBV6-6 to TRBJ2-7, and 7 junctional nucleotides match TRBD2. From the germline V gene (reference sequence), CDR1 is MNHNY and CDR2 is SVGAGI. Trimming takes 8 bases off V and 4 bases off J; junction bases not matched to a gene: 5. From the cysteine up to the phenylalanine, the CDR3 has a length of 12 residues. The only DNA kept is the CDR3, 36 bases in frame from the first base.